The entry below gives a single T cell receptor beta chain sequence along with its context. The data derive from a study of blood T cell repertoires in COVID-19. Produced via immunoSEQ multiplex PCR; TCRdb's table is partial and in-frame only. The sample contains fewer than 700,000 clones, about 88% of which appear only once. The ends lost 5 bases at V and 5 bases at J; junction bases unmatched: 10. Germline values: CDR1 MGHRA, CDR2 YSYEKL. There are 16 residues in the CDR3. The source is a woman aged 50 to 60 with COVID-19, enrolled during active disease. Sample: peripheral blood. The rearrangement joins TRBV4-1 to TRBJ1-5; 9 nucleotides match TRBD1. Written as DNA, the CDR3 is TGCGCCAGCAGCAGTCCCGGGACAGGGTCCGATCAGCCCCAGCATTTT. This encodes CASSSPGTGSDQPQHF.